The clone carrying this TCR beta chain was detected once. No antigen is known for it. The entry originates in a study of T cells in Graves' hyperthyroidism and ophthalmopathy. The source material, RNA transcripts, was used to amplify TCR beta CDR3 regions. The TCR CDR3 first-round RT-PCR relied on the HTBI primer set. TCRdb reprocessed the multiplex PCR reads via MiXCR and lists one record per CDR3 protein. The table includes 550,000 to 600,000 distinct CDR3 sequences, 16% detected once. Study-wide findings and caveats: A model of 13 V-J pairs discriminated ophthalmopathy from stable hyperthyroidism.

The CDR3 covers 15 residues. Trimming took 0 bases from V and 3 from J; bases not matched to a gene: 1. Germline V gene lookup returns CDR1 SGHAT and CDR2 FQNNGV. Material: blood. The receptor was isolated from a woman younger than 30 with Graves' hyperthyroidism. The chain carries TRBV11-2 and TRBJ1-2; 10 nucleotides match TRBD1. CDR3 bases: TGTGCCAGCAGCTTAGAAGGGACAGGGGACTATGGCTACACCTTC. Its translation is CASSLEGTGDYGYTF.